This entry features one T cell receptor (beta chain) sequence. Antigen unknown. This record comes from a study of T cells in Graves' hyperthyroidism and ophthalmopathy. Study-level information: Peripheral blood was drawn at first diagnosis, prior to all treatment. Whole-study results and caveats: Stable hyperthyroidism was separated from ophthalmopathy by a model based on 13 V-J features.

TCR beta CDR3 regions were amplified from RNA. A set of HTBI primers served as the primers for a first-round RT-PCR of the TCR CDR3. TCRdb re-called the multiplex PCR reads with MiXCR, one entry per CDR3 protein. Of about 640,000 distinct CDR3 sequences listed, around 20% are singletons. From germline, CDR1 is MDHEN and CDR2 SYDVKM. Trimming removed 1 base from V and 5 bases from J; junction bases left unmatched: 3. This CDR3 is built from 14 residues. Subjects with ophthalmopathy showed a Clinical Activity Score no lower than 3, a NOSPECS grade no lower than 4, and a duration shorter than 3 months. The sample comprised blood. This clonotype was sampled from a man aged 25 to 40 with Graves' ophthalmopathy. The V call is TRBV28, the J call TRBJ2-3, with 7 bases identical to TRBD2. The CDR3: CASSLLSSGDTQYF. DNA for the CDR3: TGTGCCAGCAGTTTATTGTCTAGCGGAGATACGCAGTATTTT.